These 14 T cell receptor beta chains were sequenced from one sample in a study of T cell repertoires in cytomegalovirus infection. TCRdb used MiXCR to reprocess the reads, holding one entry per CDR3 protein. Seen here are some 300,000 distinct CDR3 sequences, around 9.1% observed once, and the top ten hold around 2.5%. Input material: PBMCs. The receptors come from a human donor in good health (CMV status not recorded). Some clones in this sample may be carry-over from other donors' samples.

This clonotype was seen a few times. The chain employs TRBV2 and TRBJ2-2, with D possibly TRBD1 on 6 matching bases. The CDR3 is made up of 16 amino acids. Germline CDR1 is SNHLY and CDR2 is FYNNEI. V was pared by 8 bases and J by 0 bases, with 16 bases between. Here the CDR3 reads CASGLEDRSNTGELFF. DNA of the CDR3: TGTGCCAGCGGGTTAGAGGACAGATCGAACACCGGGGAGCTGTTTTTT.

This clonotype was found many times. This chain links TRBV28 with TRBJ1-4, with D unclear. V was pared by 5 bases and J by 8 bases, with 9 bases between. Germline V gene data show CDR1 as MDHEN and CDR2 as SYDVKM. The CDR3 spans 12 residues. CDR3 sequence (DNA): TGTGCCAGCAGTGGCCCGGGGGAAAAACTGTTTTTT. This codes for CASSGPGEKLFF. The full variable domain, in which reference TRBV28 and TRBJ1-4 provide the parts outside the CDR3, is DVKVTQSSRYLVKRTGEKVFLECVQDMDHENMFWYRQDPGLGLRLIYFSYDVKMKEKGDIPEGYSVSREKKERFSLILESASTNQTSMYLCASSGPGEKLFFGSGTQLSVL.

The chain couples TRBV29-1 to TRBJ1-1; unclear D gene. The CDR3 is 12 amino acids. V lost 7 bases and J 2 bases, leaving 11 bases between the germline ends. The germline gives CDR1 SQVTM, CDR2 ANQGSEA. Written as DNA, the CDR3 is TGCAGCGGCGCATACAGCAACACTGAAGCTTTCTTT. It specifies CSGAYSNTEAFF.

In this sample, this clonotype turned up many times. The V gene is TRBV12-3 or TRBV12-4, the J gene TRBJ2-1, with 11 positions matching TRBD2. With 4 bases clipped from V and 3 bases from J, the junction kept 5 bases outside the gene matches. The CDR3 has 16 residues. CDR3 nucleotide sequence: TGTGCCAGCAGTTCCTATCTAGCGGGGGGCTACAATGAGCAGTTCTTC. Its protein product is CASSSYLAGGYNEQFF.

There are many counts of this clonotype. The chain is built from TRBV7-2 and TRBJ2-7, with D unresolved. The germline gives CDR1 SGHTA, CDR2 FQGNSA. V was shortened by 1 base and J by 3 bases, with 13 bases between the two germline ends. The CDR3 loop spans 15 amino acids. CDR3 DNA: TGTGCCAGCAGCTTAGTCAGGACGGGTGTCTACGAGCAGTACTTC. This gives the protein CASSLVRTGVYEQYF.

This clonotype was seen a few times. The chain uses TRBV7-2 and TRBJ2-2; no clear D. The V and J ends lost 5 bases and 3 bases respectively, with 10 bases between them. This CDR3 has 14 residues. From germline, CDR1 is SGHTA and CDR2 FQGNSA. The CDR3 is CASSINGYTGELFF. CDR3 nucleotide sequence: TGTGCCAGCAGCATTAACGGGTACACCGGGGAGCTGTTTTTT.

Many counts were recorded for this clonotype. The CDR3 sequence: CASSAQDRGRVNEQFF. The CDR3 DNA sequence: TGTGCCAGCAGTGCCCAGGACAGGGGGCGTGTAAATGAGCAGTTCTTC. The genes are TRBV25-1 and TRBJ2-1, with 11 positions matching TRBD1. Germline lookup yields CDR1 MGHDK and CDR2 SYGVNS. V lost 4 bases, J lost 7 bases, and 9 bases stayed unmatched. The CDR3 is 16 amino acids.

This clonotype was counted at least ten times. J is TRBJ1-5 and V is TRBV7-3; maybe TRBD1 (6 bases). This CDR3 has 15 amino acids. V was trimmed by 0 bases and J by 5 bases, leaving 11 bases between them. In germline, CDR1 is SGHTA, CDR2 FQGTGA. The CDR3 region is CASSLTPGVDQPQHF. The DNA of the CDR3 is TGTGCCAGCAGCTTAACGCCAGGGGTGGATCAGCCCCAGCATTTT. The full variable domain, in which reference TRBV7-3 and TRBJ1-5 provide the parts outside the CDR3, is GAGVSQTPSNKVTEKGKYVELRCDPISGHTALYWYRQSLGQGPEFLIYFQGTGAADDSGLPNDRFFAVRPEGSVSTLKIQRTERGDSAVYLCASSLTPGVDQPQHFGDGTRLSIL.

This clonotype was observed many times. V usage is TRBV20-1 and J usage is TRBJ2-7; 8 bases map to TRBD1. The CDR3 runs 15 residues. Trimming removed 5 bases from V and 3 bases from J; junction bases left unmatched: 12. Germline lookup yields CDR1 DFQATT and CDR2 SNEGSKA (reference sequence). In DNA, the CDR3 is TGCAGTGCTTTCTTTGCCCGACAGGGGAACTACGAGCAGTACTTC. Translating it yields CSAFFARQGNYEQYF.

This clonotype was counted ten times or more. This chain links TRBV28 with TRBJ2-6; TRBD2 might be the D (5 bases). Trimming took 6 bases from V and 3 from J, leaving 12 bases between them. Germline CDR1 and CDR2: MDHEN and SYDVKM. The CDR3 loop spans 15 amino acids. The DNA of the CDR3 is TGTGCCAGCAGGCAGAGGGCGGGTGGGGCCAACGTCCTGACTTTC. Its protein product is CASRQRAGGANVLTF. Drawing the rest from reference TRBV28 and TRBJ2-6, the complete variable domain is DVKVTQSSRYLVKRTGEKVFLECVQDMDHENMFWYRQDPGLGLRLIYFSYDVKMKEKGDIPEGYSVSREKKERFSLILESASTNQTSMYLCASRQRAGGANVLTFGAGSRLTVL.

A few counts support this clonotype. The chain carries TRBV20-1 and TRBJ1-4, with 9 bases identical to TRBD1. Germline CDR1 is DFQATT and CDR2 is SNEGSKA (reference sequence). CDR3 length: 16 residues. With 6 bases clipped from V and 0 bases from J, the junction kept 8 bases outside the gene matches. The CDR3 nucleotides are TGCAGTGCATACCGGGACAGGGACACAACTAATGAAAAACTGTTTTTT. Its translation: CSAYRDRDTTNEKLFF.

This clonotype was seen more than once but under ten times. The chain couples TRBV6-2 or TRBV6-3 to TRBJ1-1; the D is unclear. Trimming shortened V by 0 bases and J by 5 bases, and 16 bases separated the two germline ends. There are 16 residues in the CDR3. Germline loops: CDR1 MNHEY, CDR2 SVGEGT. DNA for the CDR3: TGTGCCAGCAGTTACTCGTTGCCATTGGGAGGGACTGAAGCTTTCTTT. This gives the protein CASSYSLPLGGTEAFF.

This clonotype was seen a few times. The gene calls are TRBV7-8 and TRBJ2-5; 12 bases map to TRBD2. Germline assignment: CDR1 SGHVS and CDR2 FQNEAQ. The CDR3 is made up of 15 amino acids. J gave up 2 bases and V 5 bases, and 3 bases lay outside the gene matches. This CDR3 is CASSHGTSGQETQYF. CDR3 nucleotides: TGTGCCAGCAGCCACGGGACTAGCGGGCAAGAGACCCAGTACTTC. Full variable domain (missing parts from reference TRBV7-8 and TRBJ2-5): GAGVSQSPRYKVAKRGQDVALRCDPISGHVSLFWYQQALGQGPEFLTYFQNEAQLDKSGLPSDRFFAERPEGSVSTLKIQRTQQEDSAVYLCASSHGTSGQETQYFGPGTRLLVL.

This clonotype was seen ten or more times. The V gene is TRBV6-6, the J gene TRBJ2-1; TRBD1 matches at 8 bases. Germline values: CDR1 MNHNY, CDR2 SVGAGI (reference sequence). This CDR3 comprises 14 residues. V was clipped by 0 bases and J by 10 bases; unmatched bases: 5. In nucleotides, the CDR3 is TGTGCCAGCAGTTACTCGATGGGGACAGGCGAGCAGTTCTTC. Translating it yields CASSYSMGTGEQFF.